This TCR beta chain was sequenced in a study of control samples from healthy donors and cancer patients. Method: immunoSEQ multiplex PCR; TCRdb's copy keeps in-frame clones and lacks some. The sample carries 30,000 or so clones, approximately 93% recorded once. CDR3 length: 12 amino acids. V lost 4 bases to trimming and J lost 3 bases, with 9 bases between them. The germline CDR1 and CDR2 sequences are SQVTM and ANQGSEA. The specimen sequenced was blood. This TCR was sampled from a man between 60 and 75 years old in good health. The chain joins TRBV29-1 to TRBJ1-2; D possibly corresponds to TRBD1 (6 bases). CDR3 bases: TGCAGCGTTGGGGAGGGGGACTATGGCTACACCTTC. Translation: CSVGEGDYGYTF. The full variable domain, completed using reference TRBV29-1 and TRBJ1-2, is SAVISQKPSRDICQRGTSLTIQCQVDSQVTMMFWYRQQPGQSLTLIATANQGSEATYESGFVIDKFPISRPNLTFSTLTVSNMSPEDSSIYLCSVGEGDYGYTFGSGTRLTVV.